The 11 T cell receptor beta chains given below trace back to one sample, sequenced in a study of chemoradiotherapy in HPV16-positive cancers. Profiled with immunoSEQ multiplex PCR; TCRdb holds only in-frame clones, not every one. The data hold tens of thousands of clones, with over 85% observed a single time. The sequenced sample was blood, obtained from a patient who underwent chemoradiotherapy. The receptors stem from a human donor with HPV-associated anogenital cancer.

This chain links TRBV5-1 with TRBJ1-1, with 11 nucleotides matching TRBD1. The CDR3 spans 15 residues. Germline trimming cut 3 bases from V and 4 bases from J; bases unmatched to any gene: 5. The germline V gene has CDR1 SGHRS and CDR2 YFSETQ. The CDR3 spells CASSSGTGGITEAFF. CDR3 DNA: TGCGCCAGCAGCTCGGGGACAGGGGGTATCACTGAAGCTTTCTTT.

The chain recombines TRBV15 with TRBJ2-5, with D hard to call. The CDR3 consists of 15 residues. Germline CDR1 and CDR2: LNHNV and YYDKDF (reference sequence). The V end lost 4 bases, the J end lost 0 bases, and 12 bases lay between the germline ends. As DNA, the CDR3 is TGTGCCACCAGCAAGAGGTCGGTCTACCAAGAGACCCAGTACTTC. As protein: CATSKRSVYQETQYF.

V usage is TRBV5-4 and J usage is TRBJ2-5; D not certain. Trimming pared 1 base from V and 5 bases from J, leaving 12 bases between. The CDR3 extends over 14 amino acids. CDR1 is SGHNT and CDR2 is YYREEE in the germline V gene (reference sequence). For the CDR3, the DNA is TGTGCCAGCAGCTTGTCAGCCCAAGGGGAGACCCAGTACTTC. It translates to CASSLSAQGETQYF.

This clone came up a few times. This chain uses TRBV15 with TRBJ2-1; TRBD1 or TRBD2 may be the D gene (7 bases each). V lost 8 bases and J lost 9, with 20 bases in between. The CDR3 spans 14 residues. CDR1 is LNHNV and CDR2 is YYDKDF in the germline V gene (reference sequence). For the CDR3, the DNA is TGTGCCACCTGGGAGGCAGGGGGAGGGGGTGAGCAGTTCTTC. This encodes CATWEAGGGGEQFF.

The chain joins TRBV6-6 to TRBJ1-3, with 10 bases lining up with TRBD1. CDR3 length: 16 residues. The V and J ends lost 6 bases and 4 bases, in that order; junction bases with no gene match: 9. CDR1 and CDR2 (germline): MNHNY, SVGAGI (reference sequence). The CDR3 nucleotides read TGTGCCAGCAGCAACGGACAGGGGGTTGGCGGAAACACCATATATTTT. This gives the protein CASSNGQGVGGNTIYF.

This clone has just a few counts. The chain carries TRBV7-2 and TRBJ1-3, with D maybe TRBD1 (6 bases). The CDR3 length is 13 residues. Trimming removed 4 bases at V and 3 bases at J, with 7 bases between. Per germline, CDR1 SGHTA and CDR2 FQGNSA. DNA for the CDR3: TGTGCCAGCAGCTCAGGGGTTGGAAACACCATATATTTT. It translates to CASSSGVGNTIYF.

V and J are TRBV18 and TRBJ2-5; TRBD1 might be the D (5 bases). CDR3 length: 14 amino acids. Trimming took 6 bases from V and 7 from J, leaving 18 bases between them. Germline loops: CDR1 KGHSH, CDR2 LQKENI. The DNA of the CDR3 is TGTGCCAGCTCCCCTGACAGCAATCACGGGACCCAGTACTTC. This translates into CASSPDSNHGTQYF.

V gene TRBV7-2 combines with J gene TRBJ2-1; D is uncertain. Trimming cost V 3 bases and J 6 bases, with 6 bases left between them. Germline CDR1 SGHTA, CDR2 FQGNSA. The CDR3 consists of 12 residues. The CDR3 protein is CASSLGFNEQFF. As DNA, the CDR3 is TGTGCCAGCAGCTTGGGCTTCAATGAGCAGTTCTTC.

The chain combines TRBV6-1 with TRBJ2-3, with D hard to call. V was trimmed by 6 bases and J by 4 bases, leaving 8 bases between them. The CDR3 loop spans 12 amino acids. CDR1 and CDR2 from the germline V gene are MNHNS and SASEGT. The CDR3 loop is CASSSGPDTQYF. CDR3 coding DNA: TGTGCCAGCAGCTCAGGCCCAGATACGCAGTATTTT.

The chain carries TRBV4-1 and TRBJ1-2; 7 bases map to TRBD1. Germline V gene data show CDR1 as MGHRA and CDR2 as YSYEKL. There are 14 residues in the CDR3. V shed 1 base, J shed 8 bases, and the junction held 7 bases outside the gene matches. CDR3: CASSQVSQGDGYTF. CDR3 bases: TGCGCCAGCAGCCAAGTAAGTCAGGGGGACGGCTACACCTTC.

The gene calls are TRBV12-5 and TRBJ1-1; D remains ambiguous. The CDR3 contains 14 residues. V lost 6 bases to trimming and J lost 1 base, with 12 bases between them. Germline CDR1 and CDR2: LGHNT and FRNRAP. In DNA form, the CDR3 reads TGTGCTAGTGGCGGAGGCACCACGAACACTGAAGCTTTCTTT. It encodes CASGGGTTNTEAFF.